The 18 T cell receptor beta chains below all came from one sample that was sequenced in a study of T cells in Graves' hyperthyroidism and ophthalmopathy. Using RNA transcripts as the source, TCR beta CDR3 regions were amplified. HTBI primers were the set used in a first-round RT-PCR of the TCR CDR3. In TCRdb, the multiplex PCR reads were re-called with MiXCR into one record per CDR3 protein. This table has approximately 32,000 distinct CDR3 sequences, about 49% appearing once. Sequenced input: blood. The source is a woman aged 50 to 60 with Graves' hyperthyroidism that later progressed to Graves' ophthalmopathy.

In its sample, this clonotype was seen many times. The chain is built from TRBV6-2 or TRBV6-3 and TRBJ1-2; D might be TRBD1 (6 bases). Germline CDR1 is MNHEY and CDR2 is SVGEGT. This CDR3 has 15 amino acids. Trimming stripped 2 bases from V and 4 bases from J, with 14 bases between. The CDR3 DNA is TGTGCCAGCAGTTACAATGGTGGGACACTCTATGGCTACACCTTC. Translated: CASSYNGGTLYGYTF.

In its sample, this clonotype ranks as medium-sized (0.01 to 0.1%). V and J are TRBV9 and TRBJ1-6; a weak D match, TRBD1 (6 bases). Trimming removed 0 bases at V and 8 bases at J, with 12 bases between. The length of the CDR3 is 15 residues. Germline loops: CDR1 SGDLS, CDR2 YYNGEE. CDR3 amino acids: CASSVDEGDYSPLHF. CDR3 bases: TGTGCCAGCAGCGTAGATGAGGGGGATTATTCACCCCTCCACTTT.

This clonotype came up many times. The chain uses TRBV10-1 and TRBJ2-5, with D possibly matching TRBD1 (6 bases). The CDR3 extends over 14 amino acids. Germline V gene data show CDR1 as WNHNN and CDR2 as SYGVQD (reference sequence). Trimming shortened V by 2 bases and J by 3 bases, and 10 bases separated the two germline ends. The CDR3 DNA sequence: TGCGCCAGCAGTGAGGGACAGAGAGAAGAGACCCAGTACTTC. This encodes CASSEGQREETQYF.

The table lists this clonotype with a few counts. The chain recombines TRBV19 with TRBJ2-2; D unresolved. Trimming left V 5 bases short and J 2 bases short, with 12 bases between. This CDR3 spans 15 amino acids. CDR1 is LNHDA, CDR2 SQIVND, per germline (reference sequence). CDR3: CASSPLPFNTGELFF. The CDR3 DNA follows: TGTGCCAGTAGTCCCCTCCCCTTTAACACCGGGGAGCTGTTTTTT.

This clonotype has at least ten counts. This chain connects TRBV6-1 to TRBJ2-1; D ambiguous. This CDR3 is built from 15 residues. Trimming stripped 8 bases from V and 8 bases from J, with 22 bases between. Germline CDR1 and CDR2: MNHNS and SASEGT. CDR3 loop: CASAVLAVVIDEQFF. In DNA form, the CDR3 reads TGTGCCAGCGCCGTTCTCGCTGTCGTTATCGATGAGCAGTTCTTC.

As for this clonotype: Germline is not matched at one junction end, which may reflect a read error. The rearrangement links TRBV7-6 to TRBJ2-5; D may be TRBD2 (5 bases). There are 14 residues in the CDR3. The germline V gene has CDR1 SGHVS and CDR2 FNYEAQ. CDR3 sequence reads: CASSFGLRQETQYF. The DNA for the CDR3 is TGTGCCAGCAGCTTTGGACTCCGACAAGAGACCCAGTATTTC.

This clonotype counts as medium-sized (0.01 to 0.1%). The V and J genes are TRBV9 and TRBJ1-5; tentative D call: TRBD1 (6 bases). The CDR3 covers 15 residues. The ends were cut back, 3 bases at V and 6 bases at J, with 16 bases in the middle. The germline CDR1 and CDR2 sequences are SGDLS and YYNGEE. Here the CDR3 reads CASSASTGIGQPQHF. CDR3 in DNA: TGTGCCAGCAGCGCTTCCACAGGGATTGGTCAGCCCCAGCATTTT.

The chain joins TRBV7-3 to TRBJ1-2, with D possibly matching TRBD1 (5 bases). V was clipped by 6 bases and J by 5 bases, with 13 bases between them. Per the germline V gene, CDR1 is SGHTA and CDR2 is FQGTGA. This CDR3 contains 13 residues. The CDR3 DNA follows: TGTGCCAGCAGTTTAGCCCAGGGTTATGGCTACACCTTC. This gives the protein CASSLAQGYGYTF.

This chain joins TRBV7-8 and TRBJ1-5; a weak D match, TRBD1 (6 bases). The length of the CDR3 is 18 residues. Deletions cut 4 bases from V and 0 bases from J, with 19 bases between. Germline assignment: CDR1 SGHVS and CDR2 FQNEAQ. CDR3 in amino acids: CASSSRAQQGYSNQPQHF. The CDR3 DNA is TGTGCCAGCAGCTCACGAGCTCAGCAGGGGTATAGCAATCAGCCCCAGCATTTT.

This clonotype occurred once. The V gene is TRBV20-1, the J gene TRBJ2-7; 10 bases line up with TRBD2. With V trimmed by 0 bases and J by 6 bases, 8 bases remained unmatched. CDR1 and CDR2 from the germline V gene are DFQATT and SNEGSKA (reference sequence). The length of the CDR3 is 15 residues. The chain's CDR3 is CSARDPLAGGIEQYF. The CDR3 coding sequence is TGCAGTGCTAGAGATCCTTTAGCGGGAGGCATCGAGCAGTACTTC.

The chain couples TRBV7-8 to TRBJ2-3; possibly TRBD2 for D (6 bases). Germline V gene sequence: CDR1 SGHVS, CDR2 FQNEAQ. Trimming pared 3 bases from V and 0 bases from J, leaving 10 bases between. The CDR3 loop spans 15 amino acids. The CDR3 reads CASSFPGLSTDTQYF. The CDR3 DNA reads TGTGCCAGCAGCTTTCCGGGACTCAGCACAGATACGCAGTATTTT.

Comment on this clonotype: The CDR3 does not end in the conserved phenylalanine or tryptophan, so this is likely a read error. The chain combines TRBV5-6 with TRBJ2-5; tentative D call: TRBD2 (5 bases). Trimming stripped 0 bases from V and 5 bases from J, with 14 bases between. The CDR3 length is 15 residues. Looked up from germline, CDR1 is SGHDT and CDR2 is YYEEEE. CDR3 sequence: CASSLAAGSIETQYR. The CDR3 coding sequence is TGTGCCAGCAGCTTGGCGGCGGGCAGCATCGAGACCCAGTACCGC.

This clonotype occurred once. The CDR3: CASSDGPSDRGELFF. DNA for the CDR3: TGTGCCAGCAGTGACGGTCCTAGCGATAGGGGGGAGCTGTTTTTT. This chain joins TRBV6-4 and TRBJ2-2; TRBD2 is a possible D gene (6 bases). The ends were cut back, 2 bases at V and 8 bases at J, with 15 bases in the middle. This CDR3 is 15 amino acids long. Germline CDR1 MRHNA, CDR2 SNTAGT.

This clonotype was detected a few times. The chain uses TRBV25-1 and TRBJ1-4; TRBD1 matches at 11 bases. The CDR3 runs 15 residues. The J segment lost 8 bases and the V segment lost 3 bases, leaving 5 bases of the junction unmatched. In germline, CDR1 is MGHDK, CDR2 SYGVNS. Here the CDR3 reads CASSDIGTGGEKLFF. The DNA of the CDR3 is TGTGCCAGCAGTGACATTGGGACAGGGGGGGAAAAACTGTTTTTT.

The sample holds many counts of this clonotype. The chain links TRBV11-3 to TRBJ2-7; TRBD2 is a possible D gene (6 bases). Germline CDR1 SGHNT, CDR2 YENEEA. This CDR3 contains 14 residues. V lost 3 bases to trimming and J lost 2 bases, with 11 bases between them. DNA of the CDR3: TGTGCCAGCAGCTTTTCCGGGAGCACCTACGAGCAGTACTTC. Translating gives CASSFSGSTYEQYF.

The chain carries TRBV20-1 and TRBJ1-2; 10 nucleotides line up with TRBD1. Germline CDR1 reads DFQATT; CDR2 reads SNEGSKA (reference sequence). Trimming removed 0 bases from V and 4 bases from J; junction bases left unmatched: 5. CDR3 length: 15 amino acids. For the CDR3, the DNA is TGCAGTGCTAGAGATGGGGACAGGGGATTCTATGGCTACACCTTC. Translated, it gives CSARDGDRGFYGYTF.

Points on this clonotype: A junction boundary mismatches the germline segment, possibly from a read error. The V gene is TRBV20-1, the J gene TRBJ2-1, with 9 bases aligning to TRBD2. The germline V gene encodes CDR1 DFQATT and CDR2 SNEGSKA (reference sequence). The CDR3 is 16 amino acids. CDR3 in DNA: TGCAGTGCTAGAGGTCTAGCGGGATCCGGCTACAACGAGCAGTTCTTC. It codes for CSARGLAGSGYNEQFF.

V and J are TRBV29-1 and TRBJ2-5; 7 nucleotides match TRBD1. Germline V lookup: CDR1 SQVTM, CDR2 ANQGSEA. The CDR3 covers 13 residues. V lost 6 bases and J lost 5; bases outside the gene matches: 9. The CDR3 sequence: CSVETGRGETQYF. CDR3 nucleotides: TGCAGCGTAGAGACAGGGCGCGGGGAGACCCAGTACTTC.